This T cell receptor beta chain was recovered during a study of T cells in Graves' hyperthyroidism and ophthalmopathy. This CDR3 has 15 residues. Trimming stripped 4 bases from V and 7 bases from J, with 16 bases between. CDR1 is MNHEY and CDR2 is SVGAGI in the germline V gene. With regard to this clonotype: Its antigen remains unidentified.

RNA transcripts yielded amplified TCR beta CDR3 regions. When the TCR CDR3 underwent first-round RT-PCR, the HTBI primer set was used. TCRdb reanalysed the multiplex PCR reads using MiXCR and keeps one entry per CDR3 protein. Seen here are approximately 640,000 distinct CDR3 sequences, 45% observed once, and the top ten hold more than 7%. Study-wide results and limits: Blood also carried most thyroid clonotypes expanded above 0.001.

This TCR was recovered from an adult man with Graves' disease, either hyperthyroidism or ophthalmopathy (not recorded which). Sequencing used peripheral blood or thyroid tissue (not recorded which). V usage is TRBV6-5 and J usage is TRBJ2-2; perhaps TRBD1 as D (6 bases). CDR3 in amino acids: CASSWGPPGDGELFF. The CDR3 DNA follows: TGTGCCAGCAGTTGGGGGCCACCGGGTGACGGGGAGCTGTTTTTT.